This TCR beta chain was recovered during a study of molecular identifiers for immune sequencing clone quantification. This CDR3 is built from 14 residues. Germline values: CDR1 LGHNA, CDR2 YNFKEQ. V was clipped by 0 bases and J by 6 bases, with 12 bases between them. The authors sorted naive CD8 T cells as CD8+CD4-CCR7+CD45RA+. Study-level results: Highly expanded clone sizes could be underestimated by identical TCR molecules sharing a barcode. Clones above 20 RNA copies contained over 99% of effector molecules and under 1% of naive molecules.

Remarks on this clonotype: Its antigen is not identified.

The authors built bulk TCR libraries by previously described methods with listed TCR primers. TCRdb reprocessed the PCR reads via MiXCR and lists one record per CDR3 protein. The sample holds around 470,000 distinct CDR3 sequences, over 20% seen once. The chain is built from TRBV4-2 and TRBJ2-7; no clear D gene. Input material: naive CD8+ T cells from blood, with Jurkat cell RNA spiked in. The sample's subset: FACS-sorted CD8+CD4-CCR7+CD45RA+ naive T cells. This receptor was taken from a human donor in good health. Some libraries in this study had Jurkat cell RNA spiked in. DNA of the CDR3: TGTGCCAGCAGCCAAGATTCCAGACCCTCCGAGCAGTACTTC. Protein: CASSQDSRPSEQYF.